This T cell receptor beta chain was recovered during a study of CD8+ T cells in alopecia areata. About the research overall: Patients in the treated group were given tofacitinib by mouth, 5 to 10 mg twice a day.

As the sequencing template, cDNA was produced by extracting RNA and reverse transcribing it. Assay: immunoSEQ multiplex PCR; the TCRdb copy retains only in-frame clones and omits some. The sample yields around 140,000 clones, 45% to 60% seen once. Findings and caveats of the study: Scalp samples also contribute reads from the resident alphabeta T cells found in normal skin.

On this clone itself: Its target is not known.

The clonotype was recovered from a human donor with alopecia areata. Sample: CD4+ T cells sorted from blood.

CDR3 in amino acids: CASTSDRANYGYTF. DNA of the CDR3: TGTGCCAGCACCTCGGACAGAGCTAACTATGGCTACACCTTC. The rearrangement links TRBV6-5 to TRBJ1-2; weak D call: TRBD1 (6 bases). The V end lost 7 bases, the J end lost 0 bases, and 12 bases lay between the germline ends. Germline V gene data show CDR1 as MNHEY and CDR2 as SVGAGI. The CDR3 is made up of 14 amino acids.